A selection of T cell receptor beta chains follows, all from one sample in a study of cytomegalovirus exposure and HLA in healthy donors. The assay was immunoSEQ multiplex PCR, and TCRdb's table has in-frame clones only and misses some. The specimen's table records some 200,000 clones. Sequencing was performed on PBMCs. The receptor set was obtained from a woman aged 18-35 years in good health and CMV-seropositive. The CDR3 runs from the conserved cysteine through the conserved F or W. A D gene is named only where the DNA matches it firmly.

D gene	V gene	J gene	CDR3 protein	CDR3 DNA
-	TRBV4-1	TRBJ2-7	CASSQEGGALYEQYF	TGCGCCAGCAGCCAAGAAGGGGGGGCCCTATACGAGCAGTACTTC
-	TRBV6-5	TRBJ2-5	CASSYSGASLPETQYF	TGTGCCAGCAGTTACTCTGGGGCCTCCCTTCCCGAGACCCAGTACTTC
TRBD1	TRBV18	TRBJ1-1	CASSPRTGNTEAFF	TGTGCCAGCTCACCGAGGACAGGGAACACTGAAGCTTTCTTT
TRBD2	TRBV2	TRBJ2-1	CASSEVRLAVYNEQFF	TGTGCCAGCAGTGAAGTTCGACTAGCGGTCTACAATGAGCAGTTCTTC
-	TRBV5-1	TRBJ1-6	CASSLRELGLNNSPLHF	TGCGCCAGCAGCTTGCGGGAGTTGGGGCTAAATAATTCACCCCTCCACTTT
-	TRBV27	TRBJ1-4	CASSFDGSEKLFF	TGTGCCAGCAGTTTCGATGGGAGTGAAAAACTGTTTTTT
-	TRBV9	TRBJ2-2	CASSYGTPNTGELFF	TGTGCCAGCAGCTACGGGACACCGAACACCGGGGAGCTGTTTTTT
-	TRBV7-2	TRBJ2-5	CASSAKETQYF	TGTGCCAGCAGCGCTAAAGAGACCCAGTACTTC
TRBD1	TRBV5-1	TRBJ1-1	CASSLEGQGAGTEAFF	TGCGCCAGCAGCTTGGAAGGACAGGGGGCAGGGACTGAAGCTTTCTTT
-	TRBV5-4	TRBJ2-3	CASSLDGSGNTDTQYF	TGTGCCAGCAGCTTGGATGGTAGCGGAAATACAGATACGCAGTATTTT
-	TRBV15	TRBJ1-3	CATSRDPGSGNTIYF	TGTGCCACCAGCAGAGATCCGGGTTCTGGAAACACCATATATTTT
TRBD1	TRBV7-2	TRBJ1-6	CASSPGGKGRSPLHF	TGTGCCAGCAGCCCAGGGGGTAAGGGGCGATCACCCCTCCACTTT
-	TRBV5-4	TRBJ2-3	CASRMTVGGGSDTQYF	TGTGCCAGCAGAATGACAGTCGGCGGTGGTTCAGATACGCAGTATTTT
-	TRBV5-1	TRBJ1-4	CASSEGHPATNEKLFF	TGCGCCAGCAGCGAGGGACACCCAGCAACTAATGAAAAACTGTTTTTT
TRBD2	TRBV5-5	TRBJ2-2	CASSSGGQRGYTGELFF	TGTGCCAGCAGCTCTGGGGGCCAGCGGGGGTACACCGGGGAGCTGTTTTTT
-	TRBV7-2	TRBJ2-3	CASSLVETDTQYF	TGTGCCAGCAGCTTAGTGGAGACAGATACGCAGTATTTT
TRBD1	TRBV27	TRBJ2-7	CASSASSAGGFYEQYF	TGTGCCAGCAGTGCGTCTTCGGCAGGGGGATTCTACGAGCAGTACTTC
-	TRBV4-1	TRBJ2-1	CASSYELPSFGNEQFF	TGCGCCAGCAGCTATGAACTACCGTCTTTCGGCAATGAGCAGTTCTTC
-	TRBV7-9	TRBJ1-3	CASSSVGGDTIYF	TGTGCCAGCAGCTCCGTGGGGGGGGACACCATATATTTT
-	TRBV6-5	TRBJ2-7	CASSRAGLNYEQYF	TGTGCCAGCAGTAGAGCGGGCCTTAACTACGAGCAGTACTTC
-	TRBV7-9	TRBJ2-1	CASPGGSYNEQFF	TGTGCCAGCCCCGGGGGCTCCTACAATGAGCAGTTCTTC
TRBD1	TRBV5-1	TRBJ1-1	CASSLDRVNTEAFF	TGCGCCAGCAGCCTAGACAGGGTGAACACTGAAGCTTTCTTT
-	TRBV30	TRBJ1-3	CAWSRRNTTIYF	TGTGCCTGGAGTAGGCGGAACACCACCATATATTTT
-	TRBV6-6	TRBJ1-2	CASSYGRDYGYTF	TGTGCCAGCAGTTACGGCAGGGACTATGGCTACACCTTC
-	TRBV7-9	TRBJ2-3	CASSLLSVADTQYF	TGTGCCAGCAGCTTACTAAGTGTCGCAGATACGCAGTATTTT
-	TRBV4-2	TRBJ2-2	CASSQEVAANTGELFF	TGTGCCAGCAGCCAAGAAGTAGCGGCGAACACCGGGGAGCTGTTTTTT
-	TRBV6-1	TRBJ1-2	CASSDRNYGYTF	TGTGCCAGCAGTGACAGGAACTATGGCTACACCTTC
-	TRBV6-5	TRBJ2-7	CASKTGYPPYEQYF	TGTGCCAGCAAGACGGGTTATCCCCCGTACGAGCAGTACTTC
TRBD1	TRBV4-2	TRBJ1-4	CASSQGEQGNNEKLFF	TGTGCCAGCAGCCAGGGGGAACAGGGGAATAATGAAAAACTGTTTTTT
TRBD1	TRBV30	TRBJ1-6	CAWRNRDRINSPLHF	TGTGCCTGGAGAAACCGGGACAGGATAAATTCACCCCTCCACTTT
-	TRBV19	TRBJ1-2	CASSISVSDSVYGGYTF	TGTGCCAGTAGTATTTCGGTTTCAGACAGTGTCTATGGAGGCTACACCTTC
-	TRBV2	TRBJ2-1	CASKQTPYNEQFF	TGTGCCAGCAAACAAACACCCTACAATGAGCAGTTCTTC
TRBD1	TRBV27	TRBJ2-7	CASSFGTGVYEQYF	TGTGCCAGCAGTTTTGGGACAGGGGTCTACGAGCAGTACTTC
-	TRBV7-2	TRBJ2-7	CASSFDNGYEQYF	TGTGCCAGCAGCTTCGACAACGGCTACGAGCAGTACTTC
-	TRBV5-8	TRBJ1-3	CASSLPHSSGNTIYF	TGTGCCAGCAGCTTGCCCCACAGCTCTGGAAACACCATATATTTT
TRBD2	TRBV5-1	TRBJ2-5	CASSLAGGIQETQYF	TGCGCCAGCAGCTTGGCCGGGGGGATTCAGGAGACCCAGTACTTC
-	TRBV9	TRBJ1-3	CASSGGDIGNTIYF	TGTGCCAGCAGCGGAGGGGACATCGGAAACACCATATATTTT
TRBD2	TRBV7-9	TRBJ2-1	CASSFPAGGLFDEQFF	TGTGCCAGCAGCTTTCCAGCGGGAGGGCTCTTCGATGAGCAGTTCTTC
TRBD1	TRBV19	TRBJ1-1	CASSEGGRMNTEAFF	TGTGCCAGTAGTGAAGGGGGCAGAATGAACACTGAAGCTTTCTTT
TRBD1	TRBV19	TRBJ1-2	CASTPIFRDRGNYGYTF	TGTGCCAGTACTCCTATTTTCCGGGACAGGGGTAACTATGGCTACACCTTC
TRBD1	TRBV7-2	TRBJ1-1	CASSPTTGVNTEAFF	TGTGCCAGCAGCCCAACGACAGGGGTGAACACTGAAGCTTTCTTT
TRBD1	TRBV6-1	TRBJ1-1	CASSGGQGNTEAFF	TGTGCCAGCAGTGGGGGACAGGGGAACACTGAAGCTTTCTTT
TRBD2	TRBV4-2	TRBJ2-1	CASSQVVAGGLNEQFF	TGTGCCAGCAGCCAAGTTGTAGCGGGCGGCCTCAATGAGCAGTTCTTC
-	TRBV11-3	TRBJ1-1	CASSSYRTNTEAFF	TGTGCCAGCAGCTCCTACAGGACGAACACTGAAGCTTTCTTT
TRBD2	TRBV7-7	TRBJ2-3	CASSHEPPGLAGADTQYF	TGTGCCAGCAGCCACGAACCTCCGGGACTAGCGGGAGCAGATACGCAGTATTTT
TRBD2	TRBV6-1	TRBJ2-1	CASRTGTTNNEQFF	TGTGCCAGCAGAACCGGGACTACGAACAATGAGCAGTTCTTC
-	TRBV2	TRBJ1-1	CASSLRDIILNTEAFF	TGTGCCAGCAGCCTCCGGGACATAATTCTGAACACTGAAGCTTTCTTT
TRBD1	TRBV7-9	TRBJ2-5	CASSRRQGARETQYF	TGTGCCAGCAGCCGGAGACAGGGGGCGAGGGAGACCCAGTACTTC
-	TRBV25-1	TRBJ2-1	CASSDSWRTGDNEQFF	TGTGCCAGCAGCGACTCCTGGCGGACGGGAGACAATGAGCAGTTCTTC